Each of the 10 T cell receptor beta chains below was sequenced from the same sample in a study of cytomegalovirus exposure and HLA in healthy donors. The PCR contained 60 Vbeta and 13 Jbeta primers. Some clones are missing from TCRdb's copy, which holds only in-frame ones; the method was immunoSEQ multiplex PCR. This table holds roughly 140,000 clones, approximately 83% found once. Sample: PBMCs. These TCRs come from a male donor in good health and CMV-seronegative.

The chain recombines TRBV7-6 with TRBJ2-3; 14 positions match TRBD2. Germline V gene lookup returns CDR1 SGHVS and CDR2 FNYEAQ. V dropped 5 bases and J dropped 2; count of bases not matched to a gene: 9. The CDR3 is 18 amino acids. CDR3 in DNA: TGTGCCAGCAGCCCCTTGACTAGCGGGAGGGCCCTCACAGATACGCAGTATTTT. Encoded protein: CASSPLTSGRALTDTQYF.

CDR3: CASSSGVGYGYTF. CDR3 in DNA: TGTGCCAGCAGCTCGGGGGTAGGCTATGGCTACACCTTC. This sequence joins TRBV7-2 and TRBJ1-2; possible D gene TRBD1, 5 bases. The germline V gene has CDR1 SGHTA and CDR2 FQGNSA. V dropped 4 bases and J dropped 4 bases, with 10 bases sitting between them. The CDR3 has 13 amino acids.

CDR3 residues: CASSVGERAPYEQYF. CDR3 nucleotides: TGTGCCAGCAGCGTAGGCGAGCGGGCCCCCTACGAGCAGTACTTC. The chain carries TRBV9 and TRBJ2-7; maybe TRBD2 (6 bases). The CDR3 loop spans 15 amino acids. Per the germline V gene, CDR1 is SGDLS and CDR2 is YYNGEE. Trimming shortened V by 0 bases and J by 2 bases, and 12 bases separated the two germline ends.

The CDR3 coding sequence is TGTGCCTGGAGAGACTCAGCATCACCCCTCCACTTT. Translation gives CAWRDSASPLHF. The chain couples TRBV30 to TRBJ1-6; D is undetermined. V lost 3 bases, J lost 10 bases, and 10 bases lay in between. The CDR3 sequence is 12 residues long. Germline V gives CDR1 GTSNPN, CDR2 SVGIG (reference sequence).

The gene calls are TRBV15 and TRBJ2-2; 9 bases match TRBD2. The V gene end was trimmed by 1 base and the J gene end by 4 bases; junction bases not matched to a gene: 1. The CDR3 is 15 residues long. The germline V gene encodes CDR1 LNHNV and CDR2 YYDKDF (reference sequence). DNA of the CDR3: TGTGCCACCAGCAGAGGGCGGGAGGGCACCGGGGAGCTGTTTTTT. Its protein product is CATSRGREGTGELFF. Variable domain in full (rest from reference TRBV15 and TRBJ2-2): DAMVIQNPRYQVTQFGKPVTLSCSQTLNHNVMYWYQQKSSQAPKLLFHYYDKDFNNEADTPDNFQSRRPNTSFCFLDIRSPGLGDTAMYLCATSRGREGTGELFFGEGSRLTVL.

The chain joins TRBV30 to TRBJ2-5, with D uncertain. The V and J ends lost 5 bases and 2 bases respectively, with 15 bases between them. The CDR3 is made up of 14 amino acids. CDR1 is GTSNPN, CDR2 SVGIG, per germline (reference sequence). The CDR3 is CAWGSVNLQETQYF. CDR3 coding DNA: TGTGCCTGGGGTTCCGTTAACCTACAAGAGACCCAGTACTTC.

This clone was recorded a few times. The chain joins TRBV6-6 to TRBJ1-2, with D hard to call. CDR3 size: 11 residues. V was shortened by 4 bases and J by 9 bases, with 9 bases between the two germline ends. Germline CDR1 reads MNHNY; CDR2 reads SVGAGI (reference sequence). The CDR3 protein is CASSWASSYTF. Here the CDR3 DNA reads TGTGCCAGCAGTTGGGCGTCAAGCTACACCTTC.

V is TRBV5-4 and J is TRBJ1-2, with D perhaps TRBD1 (6 bases). The CDR3 has 14 amino acids. The V and J ends lost 4 bases and 4 bases respectively, with 14 bases between them. CDR1 and CDR2 from the germline V gene are SGHNT and YYREEE (reference sequence). CDR3 sequence reads: CASSVYRETYGYTF. The CDR3 nucleotides are TGTGCCAGCAGCGTATACAGGGAGACCTATGGCTACACCTTC.

This chain links TRBV19 with TRBJ1-1; possible D gene TRBD1, 6 bases. The CDR3 is 14 residues long. V lost 5 bases, J lost 0 bases, and 10 bases lay in between. Germline-derived CDR1 and CDR2 are LNHDA and SQIVND (reference sequence). The CDR3 bases are TGTGCCAGTAGTTATGGGACATTGAACACTGAAGCTTTCTTT. This sequence encodes CASSYGTLNTEAFF.

The rearrangement uses TRBV7-9 and TRBJ2-5; TRBD1 might be the D (5 bases). The CDR3 is 15 amino acids. Germline lookup yields CDR1 SEHNR and CDR2 FQNEAQ (reference sequence). The germline V and J ends were trimmed by 2 bases and 2 bases, with 12 bases remaining between them. CDR3: CASSLYMAGQETQYF. CDR3 sequence (DNA): TGTGCCAGCAGCTTATATATGGCAGGGCAAGAGACCCAGTACTTC.